This TCR beta chain came from a study of cytomegalovirus exposure and HLA in healthy donors. Though probably carrying unrecorded immune exposures, donors were nominally healthy at sampling. PCR used 60 Vbeta primers and 13 Jbeta primers. Some clones are missing from TCRdb's copy, which holds only in-frame ones; the method was immunoSEQ multiplex PCR. Seen here are tens of thousands of clones, about three quarters observed once, and the top ten hold 3.5% to 4.5%. In regard to this clone: Its matching antigen is unknown.

Germline values: CDR1 GTSNPN, CDR2 SVGIG (reference sequence). J gave up 4 bases and V 2 bases, and 11 bases lay outside the gene matches. This CDR3 contains 15 residues. Overall study results and limits: A later analysis found TCR association rates differed by HLA locus, highest for DRB1 and lowest for HLA-C. Likely technical artifact: a cluster of highly shared sequence variants. Later on, a genetic analysis was performed. It linked a missense variant in DCLRE1C with V- and J-gene trimming of TCR beta.

The receptor comes from a man aged 40-50 years in good health and CMV-seronegative. Sequences were obtained from PBMCs. The V call is TRBV30, the J call TRBJ2-7; 7 bases line up with TRBD2. The CDR3 protein is CAWSSGGAWGYEQYF. CDR3 DNA sequence: TGTGCCTGGAGTTCGGGGGGAGCCTGGGGTTACGAGCAGTACTTC.